One sample yielded the 5 T cell receptor beta chains listed below, sequenced in a study of blood T cell repertoires in COVID-19. Libraries were prepared by immunoSEQ multiplex PCR; TCRdb keeps only in-frame clonotypes and omits some of them. The repertoire holds around 200,000 clones, with 70% to 90% as singletons. Sequenced sample: peripheral blood. These receptors all come from a human donor with active or convalescent COVID-19. The donor label of this sample is uncertain.

The J gene is TRBJ2-3, the V gene TRBV30, with 7 positions matching TRBD1. CDR3 length equals 14 residues. Germline V CDR1 and CDR2: GTSNPN, SVGIG (reference sequence). V lost 7 bases, J lost 3 bases, and 10 bases stayed unmatched. The CDR3 DNA reads TGTGCCTCCATGACGCAGGGGGTTACAGATACGCAGTATTTT. Its protein product is CASMTQGVTDTQYF.

This clone occurred many times. This chain connects TRBV15 to TRBJ2-1; D might be TRBD2 (5 bases). V was cut by 1 base and J by 8 bases, with 9 bases left in between. CDR1 LNHNV and CDR2 YYDKDF come from the germline V gene (reference sequence). The CDR3 loop spans 13 amino acids. The CDR3 bases are TGTGCCACCAGCAGAGGTATGGGAGATGAGCAGTTCTTC. Protein sequence: CATSRGMGDEQFF.

The chain links TRBV7-2 to TRBJ1-1; 10 bases align to TRBD1. In germline, CDR1 is SGHTA, CDR2 FQGNSA. The CDR3 consists of 16 residues. V dropped 5 bases and J dropped 5; count of bases not matched to a gene: 11. The CDR3 DNA sequence: TGTGCCAGCAGCCAGGACAGGGGGACATGGCAGACTGAAGCTTTCTTT. Its translation is CASSQDRGTWQTEAFF.

The chain joins TRBV5-1 to TRBJ1-2; TRBD1 matches at 8 bases. The junction had 3 bases not matched to a gene; V was cut back by 0 bases and J by 2 bases. Germline loops: CDR1 SGHRS, CDR2 YFSETQ. The CDR3 is made up of 15 amino acids. The CDR3 sequence is CASSLADRGNYGYTF. CDR3 bases: TGCGCCAGCAGCTTGGCCGACAGGGGAAACTATGGCTACACCTTC. Combining the CDR3 with reference TRBV5-1 and TRBJ1-2 gives the whole variable domain KAGVTQTPRYLIKTRGQQVTLSCSPISGHRSVSWYQQTPGQGLQFLFEYFSETQRNKGNFPGRFSGRQFSNSRSEMNVSTLELGDSALYLCASSLADRGNYGYTFGSGTRLTVV.

This clone was counted ten times or more. The chain recombines TRBV7-2 with TRBJ2-5, with a tentative D call TRBD2 (6 bases). Germline V gene data show CDR1 as SGHTA and CDR2 as FQGNSA. The CDR3 spans 14 residues. V was cut by 1 base and J by 4 bases, with 10 bases left in between. CDR3 coding DNA: TGTGCCAGCAGCTTAGAGGGCGGGGCAGAGACCCAGTACTTC. This translates into CASSLEGGAETQYF.